A selection of T cell receptor beta chains follows, all from one sample in a study of T cell responses to AZD1222 COVID-19 vaccine. TCRdb's table, derived via immunoSEQ multiplex PCR, lists solely in-frame clones and lacks some. In the table there are about 150,000 clones, approximately 90% of which are singletons. Sequencing used peripheral blood, obtained 28 days after the second AZD1222 dose. The receptors were gathered from an adult who received the AZD1222 COVID-19 vaccine. The CDR3 runs from the conserved cysteine through the conserved F or W. The D gene is left open where the match is weak. Clone size is shown for a subset of rows, as once, few, many or a class of expanded clone.

clone_size d_call j_call v_call cdr3_aa cdr3_nt
NA TRBD1 TRBJ1-2 TRBV5-6 CASSFDRATYGYTF TGTGCCAGCAGCTTCGACAGGGCCACGTATGGCTACACCTTC
NA TRBD1 TRBJ1-2 TRBV5-6 CASSLGTTGEGYGYTF TGTGCCAGCAGCTTGGGGACGACAGGGGAGGGCTATGGCTACACCTTC
NA NA TRBJ2-3 TRBV7-9 CASGPGNTDTQYF TGTGCCAGCGGCCCAGGGAACACAGATACGCAGTATTTT
once NA TRBJ1-4 TRBV19 CASSPPQRWLFF TGTGCCAGTAGTCCCCCCCAGAGGTGGCTGTTTTTT
NA TRBD1 TRBJ1-2 TRBV27 CASSQDRADYGYTF TGTGCCAGCAGTCAGGACAGGGCGGACTATGGCTACACCTTC
NA NA TRBJ1-1 TRBV6-5 CASSYLGNTEAFF TGTGCCAGCAGTTACTTGGGAAACACTGAAGCTTTCTTT
NA TRBD1 TRBJ1-2 TRBV27 CASSFTGAGYGYTF TGTGCCAGCAGTTTCACAGGGGCTGGCTATGGCTACACCTTC
NA NA TRBJ1-1 TRBV18 CASSPPGSGRVNEAFF TGTGCCAGCTCACCACCGGGGTCAGGGAGGGTCAATGAAGCTTTCTTT
once TRBD1 TRBJ1-4 TRBV2 CASGTGGFTNEKLFF TGTGCCAGCGGTACAGGGGGCTTCACTAATGAAAAACTGTTTTTT
few NA TRBJ2-3 TRBV27 CASRPGGQPGNTQYF TGTGCCAGCAGGCCCGGCGGACAGCCGGGAAATACGCAGTATTTT
NA TRBD1 TRBJ1-1 TRBV7-9 CASSPGTGGEAFF TGTGCCAGCAGCCCAGGGACAGGTGGAGAAGCTTTCTTT
NA NA TRBJ1-2 TRBV5-6 CASSPRVANYGYTF TGTGCCAGCAGCCCCCGGGTAGCTAACTATGGCTACACCTTC
NA TRBD1 TRBJ1-3 TRBV9 CASSVGTGAGNTIYF TGTGCCAGCAGCGTAGGGACAGGGGCTGGAAACACCATATATTTT
once NA TRBJ2-2 TRBV7-8 CASSLTAQANTGELFF TGTGCCAGCAGCCTCACGGCGCAGGCGAACACCGGGGAGCTGTTTTTT
NA TRBD1 TRBJ1-1 TRBV11-2 CASSSGGSGTEAFF TGTGCCAGCAGCTCAGGGGGCTCTGGGACTGAAGCTTTCTTT
NA TRBD1 TRBJ1-2 TRBV7-9 CASSFGGTGKLFYGYTF TGTGCCAGCAGCTTTGGAGGGACAGGAAAGCTCTTCTATGGCTACACCTTC
once NA TRBJ1-1 TRBV5-1 CASSLAGEGTEAFF TGCGCCAGCAGCTTGGCAGGGGAGGGCACTGAAGCTTTCTTT
NA NA TRBJ2-7 TRBV18 CASSPNSGAAGEQYF TGTGCCAGCTCACCAAATTCGGGTGCGGCGGGCGAGCAGTACTTC
NA TRBD1 TRBJ1-1 TRBV7-2 CASSQGAQNTEAFF TGTGCCAGCAGCCAGGGGGCGCAGAACACTGAAGCTTTCTTT
NA NA TRBJ1-6 TRBV15 CATSRDRHNSPLHF TGTGCCACCAGCAGGGACAGACATAATTCACCCCTCCACTTT
NA TRBD2 TRBJ2-1 TRBV7-9 CASSSTSGEIEQFF TGTGCCAGCAGCTCGACTAGCGGGGAGATTGAGCAGTTCTTC
NA NA TRBJ1-5 TRBV30 CAWRRTGDQPQHF TGTGCCTGGAGAAGGACTGGCGATCAGCCCCAGCATTTT
NA NA TRBJ2-2 TRBV5-8 CASSPGQLNTGELFF TGTGCCAGCAGCCCCGGACAGTTGAACACCGGGGAGCTGTTTTTT
few NA TRBJ2-5 TRBV6-1 CASSEARGPGTQYF TGTGCCAGCAGTGAAGCCCGGGGGCCGGGGACCCAGTACTTC